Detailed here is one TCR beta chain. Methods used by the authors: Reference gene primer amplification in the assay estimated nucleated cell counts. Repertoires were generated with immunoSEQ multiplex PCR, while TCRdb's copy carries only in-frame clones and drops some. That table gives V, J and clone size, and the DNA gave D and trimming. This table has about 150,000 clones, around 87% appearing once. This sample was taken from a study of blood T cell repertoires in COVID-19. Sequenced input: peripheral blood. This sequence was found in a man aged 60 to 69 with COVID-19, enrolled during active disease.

The CDR3 nucleotides are TGTGCCAGCAGCCTCTTATCTAGCGTTACCTACGAGCAGTACTTC. Its translation is CASSLLSSVTYEQYF. The V call is TRBV6-5, the J call TRBJ2-7, with D perhaps matching TRBD2 (6 bases). The CDR3 length is 15 residues. Trimming cost V 6 bases and J 2 bases, with 17 bases left between them. Germline V gene data show CDR1 as MNHEY and CDR2 as SVGAGI.